One and the same sample provided the 2 T cell receptor beta chains below, sequenced in a study of human T cells and chemical hapten exposure. Time point denoted: pre-sensitization, week 0. Treatment: therapeutic diphenylcyclopropenone sensitization with weekly scalp DPC. TCRdb reprocessed the RACE reads with MiXCR, giving one entry per CDR3 protein. The sample comprises fewer than 350,000 distinct CDR3 sequences, approximately 7.5% of which are singletons, and roughly 1.2% rests with the top ten. The sample was whole blood, taken in connection with sensitization to the hapten diphenylcyclopropenone (DPC). The origin of the receptors is a man between 18 and 29 years old with alopecia areata. Some clones in this sample may be carry-over from other donors' samples.

This chain links TRBV20-1 with TRBJ2-3, with 10 nucleotides matching TRBD1. Looked up from germline, CDR1 is DFQATT and CDR2 is SNEGSKA (reference sequence). This CDR3 comprises 13 residues. V was pared by 5 bases and J by 3 bases, with 2 bases of the junction left unmatched. DNA for the CDR3: TGCAGTGCTCAGGGACAGGGGACAGATACGCAGTATTTT. Its translation: CSAQGQGTDTQYF.

This clonotype has more than one count but fewer than ten. The CDR3 loop reads CASRSTGTQYF. CDR3 DNA sequence: TGTGCCAGCAGAAGCACGGGGACCCAGTACTTC. This rearrangement joins TRBV5-6 to TRBJ2-5; D remains unclear. V dropped 5 bases and J dropped 7 bases, with 9 bases sitting between them. The CDR3 spans 11 residues. Germline CDR1 SGHDT, CDR2 YYEEEE. The variable domain in full, with the rest retrieved from reference TRBV5-6 and TRBJ2-5, is DAGVTQSPTHLIKTRGQQVTLRCSPKSGHDTVSWYQQALGQGPQFIFQYYEEEERQRGNFPDRFSGHQFPNYSSELNVNALLLGDSALYLCASRSTGTQYFGPGTRLLVL.